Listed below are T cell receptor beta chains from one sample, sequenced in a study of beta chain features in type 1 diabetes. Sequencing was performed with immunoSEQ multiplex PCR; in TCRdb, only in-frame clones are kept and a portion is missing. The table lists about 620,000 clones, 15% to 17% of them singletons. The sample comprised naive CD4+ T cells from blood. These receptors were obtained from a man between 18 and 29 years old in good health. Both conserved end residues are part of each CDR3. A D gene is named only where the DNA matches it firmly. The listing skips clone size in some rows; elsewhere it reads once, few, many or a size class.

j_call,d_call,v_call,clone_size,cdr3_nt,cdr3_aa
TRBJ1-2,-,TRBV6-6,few,TGTGCCAGCAGTTACTCCCCAGAGGGGTCCTATGGCTACACCTTC,CASSYSPEGSYGYTF
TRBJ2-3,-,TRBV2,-,TGTGCCACCCGGGACCCGACAGATACGCAGTATTTT,CATRDPTDTQYF
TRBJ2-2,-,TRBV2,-,TGTGCCAGCAGTGGGAACGTTCGGGCTGGGGAGCTGTTTTTT,CASSGNVRAGELFF
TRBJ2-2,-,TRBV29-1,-,TGCAGCGGAAGGAAGGGCACCGGGGAGCTGTTTTTT,CSGRKGTGELFF
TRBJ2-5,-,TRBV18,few,TGTGCCAGCTCACCGATCAACTCACAAGAGACCCAGTACTTC,CASSPINSQETQYF
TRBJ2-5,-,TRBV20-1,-,TGCAGTGCTACCATTCAAGAGACCCAGTACTTC,CSATIQETQYF
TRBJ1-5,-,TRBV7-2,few,TGTGCCAGCAGCTCTCCGGGCCGACGGCTGAATCAGCCCCAGCATTTT,CASSSPGRRLNQPQHF
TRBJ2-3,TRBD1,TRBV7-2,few,TGTGCCAGCAGCTTTCCGACAGGGGGCACAGATACGCAGTATTTT,CASSFPTGGTDTQYF
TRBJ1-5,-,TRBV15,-,TGTGCCACCAGCAGAGATCTGGTGGACCTTAGCAATCAGCCCCAGCATTTT,CATSRDLVDLSNQPQHF
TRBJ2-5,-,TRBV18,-,TGTGCCAGCTCACCAATAGTATCGCAAGAGACCCAGTACTTC,CASSPIVSQETQYF
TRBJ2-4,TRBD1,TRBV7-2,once,TGTGCCAGCAGCTTAGTGTTTGTGGGACAGAGCAAAAACATTCAGTACTTC,CASSLVFVGQSKNIQYF